This TCR beta chain was documented in a study of spatial heterogeneity in lung cancer. The overall study: Every unique TCR and UMI combination, on average, appeared more than ten times in raw reads.

Stated time point: sample taken at primary tumor resection. Tumor, nontumor lung or frozen PBMC supplied whole RNA that was sequenced unsorted. Samples were obtained from approximately 76 donors, all untreated early-stage non-small cell lung cancer patients. One entry per CDR3 protein results from TCRdb running MiXCR on the 5' RACE reads. The sample shows roughly 75,000 distinct CDR3 sequences, 13% of them seen only once. J was trimmed by 2 bases and V by 6 bases; bases with no gene match: 6. This CDR3 comprises 14 residues. Germline V gives CDR1 DFQATT, CDR2 SNEGSKA (reference sequence). At least ten counts were recorded for this clonotype.

This chain uses TRBV20-1 with TRBJ2-7, with 11 nucleotides matching TRBD2. Sequenced here: PBMCs, sampled at surgery. The sequence derives from a male donor with early-stage non-small cell lung cancer. Written as DNA, the CDR3 is TGCAGTGCGACGCTAGCGGGAGGTGCCTACGAGCAGTACTTC. Encoded protein: CSATLAGGAYEQYF.